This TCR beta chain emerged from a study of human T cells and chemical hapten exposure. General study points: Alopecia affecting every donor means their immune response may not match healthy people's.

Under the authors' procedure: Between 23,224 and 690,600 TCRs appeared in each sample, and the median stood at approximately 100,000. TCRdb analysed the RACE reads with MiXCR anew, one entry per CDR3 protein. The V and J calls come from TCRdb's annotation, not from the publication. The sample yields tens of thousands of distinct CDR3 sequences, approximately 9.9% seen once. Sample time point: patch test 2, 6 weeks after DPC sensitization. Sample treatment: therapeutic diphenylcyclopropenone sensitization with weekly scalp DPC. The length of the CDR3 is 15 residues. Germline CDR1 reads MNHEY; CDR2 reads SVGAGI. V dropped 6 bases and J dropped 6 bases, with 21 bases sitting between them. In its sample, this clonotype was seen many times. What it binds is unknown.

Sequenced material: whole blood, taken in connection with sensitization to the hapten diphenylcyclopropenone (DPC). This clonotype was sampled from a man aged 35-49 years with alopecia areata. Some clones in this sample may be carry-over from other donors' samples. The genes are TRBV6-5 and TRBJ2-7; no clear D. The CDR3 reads CASRRLREVKAEQYF. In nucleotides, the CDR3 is TGTGCCAGCAGGCGACTTAGAGAGGTTAAGGCCGAGCAGTACTTC.